These 32 T cell receptor beta chains share one sample of origin, sequenced in a study of blood T cell repertoires in COVID-19. Generated by immunoSEQ multiplex PCR, the TCRdb table keeps only in-frame clones and is missing some. The sample comprises about 320,000 clones, about 84% of which are singletons, and 1.5% to 2% rests with the top ten. Sequencing was done on a sample of peripheral blood. These receptors all come from a woman aged 50 to 60 with acute or convalescent COVID-19.

The chain recombines TRBV18 with TRBJ2-7; no reliable D call. This CDR3 spans 12 amino acids. V lost 3 bases, J lost 0 bases, and 3 bases lay in between. CDR1 is KGHSH, CDR2 LQKENI, per germline. The CDR3 is CASSPFSYEQYF. The CDR3 DNA sequence: TGTGCCAGCTCACCCTTCTCCTACGAGCAGTACTTC.

V is TRBV14 and J is TRBJ2-7; no firm D call. V lost 4 bases to trimming and J lost 6 bases, with 16 bases between them. The CDR3 spans 14 residues. Per the germline V gene, CDR1 is SGHDN and CDR2 is FVKESK. The CDR3: CASSPRRWLGEQYF. CDR3 coding DNA: TGTGCCAGCAGCCCCCGGAGATGGCTAGGCGAGCAGTACTTC.

The rearrangement uses TRBV28 and TRBJ1-5; 11 bases line up with TRBD1. Losses at the gene ends were 5 bases for V and 6 bases for J; bases not matched to a gene: 9. Germline V gene lookup returns CDR1 MDHEN and CDR2 SYDVKM. There are 16 residues in the CDR3. In nucleotides, the CDR3 is TGTGCCAGCAGTCTCACGGACAGGGGGCAGGGTCAGCCCCAGCATTTT. Encoded protein: CASSLTDRGQGQPQHF.

This clone came up once. This chain connects TRBV7-2 to TRBJ2-7; TRBD1 is a possible D gene (5 bases). The V gene lost 0 bases and the J gene lost 9 bases, with 15 bases spanning the gap. Germline V gene sequence: CDR1 SGHTA, CDR2 FQGNSA. The CDR3 has 14 residues. The CDR3 sequence is CASSLAKTATRQYF. For the CDR3, the DNA is TGTGCCAGCAGCTTAGCAAAGACAGCCACTCGGCAGTACTTC.

The chain joins TRBV6-4 to TRBJ2-1; D remains ambiguous. CDR1 and CDR2 from the germline V gene are MRHNA and SNTAGT. The CDR3 has 14 residues. The V gene lost 4 bases and the J gene lost 5 bases, with 12 bases spanning the gap. The CDR3 here is CASSALPLHNEQFF. DNA for the CDR3: TGTGCCAGCAGTGCGCTACCACTGCACAATGAGCAGTTCTTC.

The gene calls are TRBV3-1 (or the pseudogene TRBV3-2) and TRBJ2-3; 9 positions agree with TRBD2. From germline, CDR1 is LGHDT and CDR2 YNNKEL (reference sequence). CDR3 length equals 14 residues. After removal of 4 bases from V and 8 bases from J, the junction contained 7 bases not matched to a gene. This CDR3 is CASSPSGAPTTQYF. The DNA for the CDR3 is TGTGCCAGCAGCCCTAGCGGGGCGCCCACTACGCAGTATTTT.

The chain recombines TRBV7-3 with TRBJ1-6; D is perhaps TRBD1 (5 bases). V gave up 1 base and J gave up 5 bases, with 9 bases separating them. The CDR3 is made up of 15 amino acids. Germline CDR1 SGHTA, CDR2 FQGTGA. The CDR3 reads CASSLRGSNNSPLHF. The CDR3 nucleotides are TGTGCCAGCAGCTTAAGGGGCAGCAATAATTCACCCCTCCACTTT.

DNA of the CDR3: TGTGCCAGCAGCCAATACACGGGACAGTTGAACACTGAAGCTTTCTTT. Translation gives CASSQYTGQLNTEAFF. The chain uses TRBV3-1 (or the pseudogene TRBV3-2) and TRBJ1-1; 7 bases align to TRBD1. The V gene's germline CDR1 is LGHDT and CDR2 YNNKEL (reference sequence). J was trimmed by 0 bases and V by 2 bases; bases with no gene match: 6. The CDR3 is 16 amino acids.

V usage is TRBV6-5 and J usage is TRBJ2-7, with a tentative D call TRBD2 (5 bases). V lost 3 bases and J lost 4, with 13 bases in between. This CDR3 is built from 14 residues. Germline CDR1 reads MNHEY; CDR2 reads SVGAGI. In nucleotides, the CDR3 is TGTGCCAGCAGTTATTCCCGGGGTCTGTACGAGCAGTACTTC. Protein product: CASSYSRGLYEQYF.

The gene calls are TRBV4-3 and TRBJ2-6; 7 bases align to TRBD1. The V gene end was trimmed by 5 bases and the J gene end by 0 bases; junction bases not matched to a gene: 7. The CDR3 is made up of 17 amino acids. From germline, CDR1 is LGHNA and CDR2 YSLEER. In DNA form, the CDR3 reads TGCGCCAGCAGCTGGACAGGTGCCACCTCTGGGGCCAACGTCCTGACTTTC. Residues: CASSWTGATSGANVLTF.

This chain links TRBV28 with TRBJ1-1; D might be TRBD1 (5 bases). Looked up from germline, CDR1 is MDHEN and CDR2 is SYDVKM. The CDR3 runs 14 residues. V lost 3 bases to trimming and J lost 8 bases, with 16 bases between them. CDR3 sequence reads: CASSLGWGNQEAFF. The CDR3 coding sequence is TGTGCCAGCAGTTTGGGGTGGGGCAACCAAGAAGCTTTCTTT.

V and J are TRBV7-2 and TRBJ1-6; the D is unclear. The CDR3 is 13 amino acids. Germline V gene lookup returns CDR1 SGHTA and CDR2 FQGNSA. The V and J ends lost 3 bases and 10 bases respectively, with 10 bases between them. The CDR3 loop reads CASSLGSGSPLHF. The CDR3 DNA reads as TGTGCCAGCAGCTTGGGGAGTGGGTCACCCCTCCACTTT.

This chain uses TRBV27 with TRBJ1-6, with 8 bases aligning to TRBD1. V was pared by 5 bases and J by 12 bases, with 6 bases of the junction left unmatched. The CDR3 covers 13 residues. In germline, CDR1 is MNHEY, CDR2 SMNVEV (reference sequence). CDR3 residues: CASSLNRGGPLHF. Here the CDR3 DNA reads TGTGCCAGCAGTCTCAACAGGGGGGGACCCCTCCACTTT.

This rearrangement joins TRBV19 to TRBJ2-1; 9 bases match TRBD2. V lost 3 bases, J lost 4 bases, and 7 bases stayed unmatched. Germline V CDR1 and CDR2: LNHDA, SQIVND (reference sequence). The CDR3 is 16 amino acids. The CDR3 loop reads CASSILTSGEYNEQFF. In nucleotides, the CDR3 is TGTGCCAGTAGTATCCTGACTAGCGGCGAATACAATGAGCAGTTCTTC. Supplemented by reference TRBV19 and TRBJ2-1, the full variable domain reads DGGITQSPKYLFRKEGQNVTLSCEQNLNHDAMYWYRQDPGQGLRLIYYSQIVNDFQKGDIAEGYSVSREKKESFPLTVTSAQKNPTAFYLCASSILTSGEYNEQFFGPGTRLTVL.

This sequence joins TRBV27 and TRBJ2-3; 7 nucleotides line up with TRBD2. Trimming took 5 bases from V and 11 from J; bases not matched to a gene: 7. Germline loops: CDR1 MNHEY, CDR2 SMNVEV (reference sequence). CDR3 length: 12 amino acids. CDR3 bases: TGTGCCAGCAGTCTAGCGGTGGGGAGGCAGTATTTT. Translating it yields CASSLAVGRQYF.

V usage is TRBV7-9 and J usage is TRBJ2-5; TRBD2 aligns across 7 bases. CDR1 and CDR2 from the germline V gene are SEHNR and FQNEAQ (reference sequence). V lost 5 bases, J lost 5 bases, and 5 bases stayed unmatched. The CDR3 sequence is 13 residues long. CDR3 in amino acids: CASSPGGWETQYF. The DNA of the CDR3 is TGTGCCAGCAGCCCCGGGGGGTGGGAGACCCAGTACTTC.

The V call is TRBV19, the J call TRBJ2-4; tentative D call: TRBD1 (5 bases). Germline CDR1 and CDR2: LNHDA and SQIVND (reference sequence). With 3 bases removed from V and 5 bases from J, the gap between germline ends came to 11 bases. This CDR3 spans 14 amino acids. CDR3 coding DNA: TGTGCCAGTAGTATCGGGCAGGGTGAAAACATTCAGTACTTC. Protein: CASSIGQGENIQYF.

This chain links TRBV5-1 with TRBJ2-1; D is possibly TRBD2 (5 bases). CDR1 SGHRS and CDR2 YFSETQ come from the germline V gene. This CDR3 is built from 14 residues. Trimming took 0 bases from V and 6 from J, leaving 10 bases between them. CDR3 DNA sequence: TGCGCCAGCAGCTTGGTCGGACTCTCCAATGAGCAGTTCTTC. The encoded protein is CASSLVGLSNEQFF.

This sequence joins TRBV5-4 and TRBJ2-6, with TRBD1 identical over 7 bases. CDR1 is SGHNT and CDR2 is YYREEE in the germline V gene (reference sequence). The CDR3 is 15 residues long. Trimming at V came to 4 bases and at J to 3 bases, leaving 4 bases not matched to a gene. CDR3 DNA sequence: TGTGCCAGCAGCCGACAGGGTCTTGGGGCCAACGTCCTGACTTTC. Translating it yields CASSRQGLGANVLTF.

This chain uses TRBV10-3 with TRBJ2-1; a possible D gene is TRBD2 (6 bases). Trimming cost V 4 bases and J 7 bases, with 17 bases left between them. Germline CDR1 and CDR2: ENHRY and SYGVKD. The CDR3 runs 15 residues. The CDR3 here is CAISGGTPYGNEQFF. Written as DNA, the CDR3 is TGTGCCATCAGTGGCGGGACCCCCTACGGAAATGAGCAGTTCTTC.

The rearrangement uses TRBV25-1 and TRBJ2-6; tentatively, D is TRBD1 (5 bases). The CDR3 consists of 17 residues. V shed 5 bases and J shed 3 bases, with 17 bases lying between them. Per the germline V gene, CDR1 is MGHDK and CDR2 is SYGVNS. This CDR3 is CASSPLLGPFGANVLTF. The DNA for the CDR3 is TGTGCCAGCAGTCCACTACTGGGGCCCTTTGGGGCCAACGTCCTGACTTTC.

The CDR3 bases are TGCGCCAGCAGCTTTAGGGGGAGCCCTGGGGATACGCAGTATTTT. Its translation: CASSFRGSPGDTQYF. V is TRBV5-1 and J is TRBJ2-3, with a tentative D call TRBD1 (6 bases). From germline, CDR1 is SGHRS and CDR2 YFSETQ. V was shortened by 2 bases and J by 6 bases, with 16 bases between the two germline ends. The CDR3 length is 15 residues.

This clone was picked up one time. The CDR3 DNA reads TGTGCCAGTAGTATCTTCCAGGGGGCGCAAAGATGGAATTCACCCCTCCACTTT. Translating gives CASSIFQGAQRWNSPLHF. The V gene is TRBV19, the J gene TRBJ1-6, with 8 positions matching TRBD1. This CDR3 is built from 18 residues. V shed 3 bases and J 7 bases; nucleotides not matched to a gene: 14. Germline loops: CDR1 LNHDA, CDR2 SQIVND (reference sequence).

This clone was seen a handful of times. The chain has TRBV19 and TRBJ1-1, with D perhaps TRBD1 (6 bases). This CDR3 region has 15 residues. CDR1 LNHDA and CDR2 SQIVND come from the germline V gene (reference sequence). V lost 5 bases and J lost 1, with 14 bases in between. Here the CDR3 DNA reads TGTGCCAGTAGTGATCAAAGGACAGCGAACACTGAAGCTTTCTTT. Translating gives CASSDQRTANTEAFF.

The chain carries TRBV28 and TRBJ2-7; 13 bases align to TRBD2. The CDR3 runs 17 residues. Trimming removed 7 bases from V and 2 bases from J; junction bases left unmatched: 11. The germline CDR1 and CDR2 sequences are MDHEN and SYDVKM. CDR3 amino acids: CASTPWVGTSGTYEQYF. In DNA form, the CDR3 reads TGTGCCAGCACTCCTTGGGTGGGGACTAGCGGGACCTACGAGCAGTACTTC.

The chain uses TRBV10-3 and TRBJ1-5, with D perhaps TRBD1 (6 bases). The CDR3 has 13 amino acids. Trimming took 7 bases from V and 4 from J, leaving 11 bases between them. CDR1 ENHRY and CDR2 SYGVKD come from the germline V gene. The CDR3 loop is CAIKQGENQPQHF. As DNA, the CDR3 is TGTGCCATCAAACAGGGTGAGAATCAGCCCCAGCATTTT.

V and J are TRBV9 and TRBJ1-6; the match to TRBD1 covers 7 bases. Germline CDR1 SGDLS, CDR2 YYNGEE. The CDR3 runs 17 residues. J gave up 0 bases and V 2 bases, and 5 bases lay outside the gene matches. CDR3 nucleotide sequence: TGTGCCAGCAGCGTGACAGGGAGCAGCTCCTATAATTCACCCCTCCACTTT. Translation gives CASSVTGSSSYNSPLHF.

V usage is TRBV5-6 and J usage is TRBJ2-1; TRBD1 might be the D (5 bases). The germline V gene encodes CDR1 SGHDT and CDR2 YYEEEE. The CDR3 length is 15 residues. V was trimmed by 0 bases and J by 9 bases, leaving 16 bases between them. CDR3 loop: CASSLDVWGRGEQFF. DNA of the CDR3: TGTGCCAGCAGCTTGGACGTGTGGGGTAGGGGTGAGCAGTTCTTC.

This clone is a singleton in its sample. This chain links TRBV6-1 with TRBJ1-5; TRBD1 matches at 8 bases. Looked up from germline, CDR1 is MNHNS and CDR2 is SASEGT. This CDR3 spans 15 amino acids. V lost 2 bases and J lost 4; bases outside the gene matches: 4. The CDR3 nucleotides read TGTGCCAGCAGTGAAAGTGACAGGGGAAATCAGCCCCAGCATTTT. It encodes CASSESDRGNQPQHF.

This chain links TRBV11-2 with TRBJ1-1, with 7 bases that match TRBD1. CDR3 size: 13 residues. With 6 bases clipped from V and 3 bases from J, the junction kept 4 bases outside the gene matches. In germline, CDR1 is SGHAT, CDR2 FQNNGV. In nucleotides, the CDR3 is TGTGCCAGCAGTTTTACAGGGGACACTGAAGCTTTCTTT. Protein: CASSFTGDTEAFF.

The chain uses TRBV27 and TRBJ2-3; TRBD2 agrees at 12 bases. Germline assignment: CDR1 MNHEY and CDR2 SMNVEV (reference sequence). The CDR3 covers 18 residues. V was pared by 4 bases and J by 4 bases, with 12 bases of the junction left unmatched. CDR3 amino acids: CASSSGLAGPLGADTQYF. The CDR3 DNA is TGTGCCAGCAGTTCGGGACTAGCGGGCCCCCTGGGGGCAGATACGCAGTATTTT.

The rearrangement uses TRBV18 and TRBJ1-1; TRBD1 matches 8 bases. Germline CDR1 and CDR2: KGHSH and LQKENI. This CDR3 spans 15 amino acids. With 3 bases clipped from V and 4 bases from J, the junction kept 7 bases outside the gene matches. CDR3 residues: CASSPDRGRGTEAFF. CDR3 bases: TGTGCCAGCTCACCCGACAGGGGACGAGGCACTGAAGCTTTCTTT.